Given below is one T cell receptor (beta chain) in context. The data originate from a study of identical twins. TCRdb processed the 5' RACE reads anew with MiXCR; each CDR3 protein has one entry. The data hold fewer than 550,000 distinct CDR3 sequences, with 13% to 15% observed a single time. The CDR3 totals 15 residues. V shed 3 bases, J shed 7 bases, and the junction held 6 bases outside the gene matches. Per germline, CDR1 SGHTA and CDR2 FQGNSA. These data also formed part of another study, on yellow fever vaccine responses in identical twins.

The sample taken for sequencing was CD4+ T cells sorted from blood. The sequence derives from a woman between 18 and 30 years old in good health. The chain combines TRBV7-2 with TRBJ1-4, with 9 bases that match TRBD1. This CDR3 is CASSFGDRDTEKLFF. The CDR3 region has the DNA TGTGCCAGCAGCTTTGGGGACAGGGACACTGAAAAACTGTTTTTT.